This T cell receptor beta chain was identified in a study of long-term antiretroviral therapy in people with HIV. V lost 4 bases and J lost 5, with 18 bases in between. The CDR3 loop spans 16 amino acids. The germline V gene has CDR1 MDHEN and CDR2 SYDVKM. This was the immunoSEQ v3.0 assay at survey level. The repertoire was sequenced with immunoSEQ multiplex PCR; TCRdb's copy has only in-frame clones and lacks some. The sample has tens of thousands of clones, 80% seen once. One or more pre-ART and two or more post-ART PBMC samples were available from each donor. The United States was where all participants with HIV were treated. Prior to DNA extraction, the samples held about 0.95-10 million cryopreserved PBMC.

The TCR comes from a man in his forties with HIV. The chain couples TRBV28 to TRBJ2-1; a weak D match, TRBD2 (6 bases). This sample comprised unsorted PBMCs, obtained 0.3 years after starting antiretroviral therapy. CDR3 bases: TGTGCCAGCAGTTCGCCCTCCCCCGGGAGCCACAATGAGCAGTTCTTC. Protein product: CASSSPSPGSHNEQFF.